This T cell receptor (beta chain) was sequenced for a study of shared clonotypes between healthy human individuals. On the study more broadly: Donors had three CD4 naive, three CD4 memory, two CD8 naive and one CD8 memory plate apiece.

Study findings and constraints: Non-shared clonotypes showed lower generation probabilities than clonotypes common to all four donors.

Comments on this clone: The antigen is undetermined.

Sequenced by immunoSEQ multiplex PCR; TCRdb stores in-frame clones only, minus some. The table includes some 900,000 clones, approximately 80% detected once. Participating donors were healthy, HIV-negative adults free of recent acute infections or vaccinations. The clonotype originates from a man between 18 and 35 years old in good health. Source material: memory CD4+ T cells sorted from blood. Subset: CD45RA-negative fraction.

CDR3 sequence reads: CASGTGNNVQETQYF. The CDR3 region has the DNA TGTGCTAGTGGTACAGGAAATAATGTCCAAGAGACCCAGTACTTC. The V and J genes are TRBV12-5 and TRBJ2-5; maybe TRBD1 (5 bases). V lost 5 bases, J lost 1 base, and 14 bases lay in between. The CDR3 is 15 amino acids. Per germline, CDR1 LGHNT and CDR2 FRNRAP.